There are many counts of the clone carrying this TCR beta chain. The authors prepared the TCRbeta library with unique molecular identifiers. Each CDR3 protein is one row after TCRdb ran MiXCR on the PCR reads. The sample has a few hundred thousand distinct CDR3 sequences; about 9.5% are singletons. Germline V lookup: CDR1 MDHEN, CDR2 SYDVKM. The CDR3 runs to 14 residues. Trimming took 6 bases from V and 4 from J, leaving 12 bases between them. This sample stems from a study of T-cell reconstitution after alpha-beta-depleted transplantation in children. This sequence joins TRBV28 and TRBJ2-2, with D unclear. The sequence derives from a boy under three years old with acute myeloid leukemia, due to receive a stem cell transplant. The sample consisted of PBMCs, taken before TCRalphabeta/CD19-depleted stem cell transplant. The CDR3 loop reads CASRSQVATGELFF. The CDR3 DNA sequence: TGTGCCAGCAGATCGCAGGTGGCCACCGGGGAGCTGTTTTTT.